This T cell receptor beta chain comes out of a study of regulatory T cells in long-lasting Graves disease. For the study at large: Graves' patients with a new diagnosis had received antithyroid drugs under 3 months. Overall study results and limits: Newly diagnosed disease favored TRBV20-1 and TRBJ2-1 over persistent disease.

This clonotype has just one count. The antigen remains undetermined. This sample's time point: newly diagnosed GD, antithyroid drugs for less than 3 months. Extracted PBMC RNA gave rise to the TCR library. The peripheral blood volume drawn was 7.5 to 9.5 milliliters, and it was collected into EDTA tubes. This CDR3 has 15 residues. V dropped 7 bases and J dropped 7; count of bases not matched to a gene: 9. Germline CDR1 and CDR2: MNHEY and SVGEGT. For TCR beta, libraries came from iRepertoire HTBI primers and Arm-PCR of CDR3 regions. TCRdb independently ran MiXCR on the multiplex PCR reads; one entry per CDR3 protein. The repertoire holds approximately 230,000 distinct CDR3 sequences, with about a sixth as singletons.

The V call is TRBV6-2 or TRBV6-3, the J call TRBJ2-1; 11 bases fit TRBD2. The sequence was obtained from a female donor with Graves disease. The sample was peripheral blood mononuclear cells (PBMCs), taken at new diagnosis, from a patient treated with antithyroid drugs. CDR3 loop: CASTSLAGEHNEQFF. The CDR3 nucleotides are TGTGCCAGCACCTCACTAGCGGGAGAGCATAATGAGCAGTTCTTC.